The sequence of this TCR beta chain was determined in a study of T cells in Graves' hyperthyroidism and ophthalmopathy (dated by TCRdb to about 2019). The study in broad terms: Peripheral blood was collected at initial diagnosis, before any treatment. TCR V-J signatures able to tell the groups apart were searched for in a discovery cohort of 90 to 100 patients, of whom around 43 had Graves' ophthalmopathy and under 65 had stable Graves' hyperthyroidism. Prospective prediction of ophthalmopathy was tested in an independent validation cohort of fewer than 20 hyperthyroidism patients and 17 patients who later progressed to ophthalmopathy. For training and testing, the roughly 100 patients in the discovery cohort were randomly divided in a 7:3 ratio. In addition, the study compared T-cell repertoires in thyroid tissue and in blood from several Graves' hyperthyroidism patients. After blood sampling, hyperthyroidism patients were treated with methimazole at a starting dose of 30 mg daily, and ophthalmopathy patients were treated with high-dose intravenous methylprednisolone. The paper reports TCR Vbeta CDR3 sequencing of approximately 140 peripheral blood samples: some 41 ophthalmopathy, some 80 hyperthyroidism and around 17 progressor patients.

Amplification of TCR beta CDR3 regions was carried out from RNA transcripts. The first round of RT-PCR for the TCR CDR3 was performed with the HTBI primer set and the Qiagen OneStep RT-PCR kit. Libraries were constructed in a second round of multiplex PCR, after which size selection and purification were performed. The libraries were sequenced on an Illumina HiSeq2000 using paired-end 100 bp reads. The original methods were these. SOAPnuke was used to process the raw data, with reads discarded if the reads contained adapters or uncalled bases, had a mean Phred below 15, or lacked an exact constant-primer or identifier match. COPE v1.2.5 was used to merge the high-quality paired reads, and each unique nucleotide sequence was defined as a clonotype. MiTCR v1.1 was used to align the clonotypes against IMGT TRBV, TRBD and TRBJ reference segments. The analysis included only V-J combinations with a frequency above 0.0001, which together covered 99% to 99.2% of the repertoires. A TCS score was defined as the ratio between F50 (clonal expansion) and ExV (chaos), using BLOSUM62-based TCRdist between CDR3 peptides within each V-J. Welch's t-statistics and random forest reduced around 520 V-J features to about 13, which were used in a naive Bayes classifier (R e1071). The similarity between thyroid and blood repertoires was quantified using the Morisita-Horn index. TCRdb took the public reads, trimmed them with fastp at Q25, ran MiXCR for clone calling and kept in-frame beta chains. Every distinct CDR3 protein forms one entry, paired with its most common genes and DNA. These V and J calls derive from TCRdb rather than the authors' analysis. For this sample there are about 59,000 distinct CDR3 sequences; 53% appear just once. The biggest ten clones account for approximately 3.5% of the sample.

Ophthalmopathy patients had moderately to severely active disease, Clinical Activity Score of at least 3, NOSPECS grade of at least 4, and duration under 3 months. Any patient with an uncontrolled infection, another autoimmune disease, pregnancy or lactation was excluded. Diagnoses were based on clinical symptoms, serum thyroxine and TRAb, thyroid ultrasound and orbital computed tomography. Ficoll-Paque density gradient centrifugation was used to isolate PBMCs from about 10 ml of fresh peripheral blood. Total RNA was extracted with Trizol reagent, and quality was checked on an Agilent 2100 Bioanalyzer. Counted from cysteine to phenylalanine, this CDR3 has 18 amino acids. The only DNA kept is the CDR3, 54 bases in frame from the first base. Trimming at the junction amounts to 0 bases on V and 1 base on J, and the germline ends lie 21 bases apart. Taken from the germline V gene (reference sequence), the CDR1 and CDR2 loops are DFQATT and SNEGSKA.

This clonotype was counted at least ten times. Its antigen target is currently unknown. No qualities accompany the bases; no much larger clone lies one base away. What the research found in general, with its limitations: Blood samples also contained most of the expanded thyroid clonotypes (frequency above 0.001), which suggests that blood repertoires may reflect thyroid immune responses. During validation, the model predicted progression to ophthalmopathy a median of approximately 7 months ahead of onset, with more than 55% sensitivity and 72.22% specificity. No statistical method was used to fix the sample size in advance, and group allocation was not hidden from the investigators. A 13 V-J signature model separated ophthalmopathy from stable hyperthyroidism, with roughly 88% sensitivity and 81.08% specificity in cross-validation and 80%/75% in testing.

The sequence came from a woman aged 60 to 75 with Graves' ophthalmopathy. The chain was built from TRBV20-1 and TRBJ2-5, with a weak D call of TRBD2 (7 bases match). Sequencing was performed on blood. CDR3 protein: CSAREGGDGTGPQETQYF. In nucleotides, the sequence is TGCAGTGCTAGAGAAGGGGGGGATGGAACAGGCCCCCAAGAGACCCAGTACTTC.